The present T cell receptor beta chain was sequenced within a study of cytomegalovirus exposure and HLA in healthy donors. Notes on this clone: Its antigen is as yet unknown.

Broader study findings: The study listed about 150 cytomegalovirus-associated TCR beta chains.

The germline CDR1 and CDR2 sequences are SGDLS and YYNGEE. This CDR3 is 16 amino acids long. The V end was cut by 4 bases, the J end by 5 bases, with 21 bases between. The PCR had 60 Vbeta and 13 Jbeta primers. Using immunoSEQ multiplex PCR, the repertoire was profiled, and TCRdb retains in-frame clones only, with some absent. In the table there are more than 150,000 clones, around 75% of which are singletons. The sequenced sample was PBMCs. The clonotype originates from a man aged 35-49 years in good health and CMV-seropositive. The chain uses TRBV9 and TRBJ2-5, with D perhaps TRBD1 (5 bases). The CDR3 loop is CASSPSGGRVIETQYF. In DNA, the CDR3 is TGTGCCAGCAGCCCATCGGGTGGCAGGGTAATTGAGACCCAGTACTTC.